The 23 T cell receptor beta chains below come from one sample, sequenced in a study of T cells in tumors after PD-1 blockade. Data came from immunoSEQ multiplex PCR; TCRdb stores just in-frame clones and leaves some out. The table has some 10,000 clones, over 50% seen once. The sequences come from tumor tissue, collected after anti-PD-1 treatment. These TCRs come from a human donor with basal cell carcinoma.

This rearrangement joins TRBV6-2 or TRBV6-3 to TRBJ2-3, with D possibly being TRBD2 (5 bases). In germline, CDR1 is MNHEY, CDR2 SVGEGT. This CDR3 region has 14 residues. V lost 5 bases, J lost 5 bases, and 14 bases lay in between. The CDR3 loop is CASSSSEWRDTQYF. In DNA form, the CDR3 reads TGTGCCAGCAGTAGTAGCGAGTGGAGAGATACGCAGTATTTT.

This clone was observed a single time. The chain recombines TRBV7-9 with TRBJ2-5, with D perhaps TRBD1 (5 bases). CDR1 SEHNR and CDR2 FQNEAQ come from the germline V gene (reference sequence). This CDR3 comprises 12 residues. V dropped 6 bases and J dropped 7 bases, with 12 bases sitting between them. Here the CDR3 reads CASSTIQGTQYF. The CDR3 nucleotides read TGTGCCAGCAGTACAATTCAGGGGACCCAGTACTTC.

The chain joins TRBV5-1 to TRBJ2-2, with a weak D call TRBD2 (5 bases). V lost 7 bases and J 3 bases, leaving 10 bases between the germline ends. CDR1 is SGHRS and CDR2 is YFSETQ in the germline V gene. This CDR3 has 13 residues. CDR3 nucleotide sequence: TGCGCCAGCGCAGTCGGGGACACCGGGGAGCTGTTTTTT. Translating gives CASAVGDTGELFF.

The chain is built from TRBV6-2 or TRBV6-3 and TRBJ2-3; D perhaps matches TRBD2 (7 bases). V was clipped by 2 bases and J by 0 bases, with 12 bases between them. Germline V CDR1 and CDR2: MNHEY, SVGEGT. CDR3 length: 16 residues. The CDR3 DNA follows: TGTGCCAGCAGTTACCGCCGGGGGGCTAGCACAGATACGCAGTATTTT. The encoded protein is CASSYRRGASTDTQYF.

CDR3 in DNA: TGTGCCAGCAGCGCGGGACTAGCCTCCGGGGAGCTGTTTTTT. This translates into CASSAGLASGELFF. The gene calls are TRBV7-6 and TRBJ2-2, with TRBD2 matching over 9 bases. The CDR3 totals 14 residues. V trimming: 5 bases; J trimming: 6 bases; junction bases outside the gene matches: 4. Germline CDR1 SGHVS, CDR2 FNYEAQ.

V gene TRBV29-1 combines with J gene TRBJ1-1, with 9 bases aligning to TRBD1. V lost 6 bases to trimming and J lost 2 bases; unmatched junction nucleotides: 7. Germline CDR1 SQVTM, CDR2 ANQGSEA. The CDR3 length is 14 residues. This chain's CDR3 is CSVAQGAANTEAFF. CDR3 nucleotide sequence: TGCAGCGTCGCACAGGGGGCAGCAAACACTGAAGCTTTCTTT.

V is TRBV6-4 and J is TRBJ2-1; 12 bases are shared with TRBD1. Unmatched junction bases numbered 4, after V lost 2 bases and J lost 8 bases. In germline, CDR1 is MRHNA, CDR2 SNTAGT. The CDR3 covers 15 residues. In DNA, the CDR3 is TGTGCCAGCAGTGACGGGACAGGGGGCTTTTATGAGCAGTTCTTC. Translating gives CASSDGTGGFYEQFF.

The chain employs TRBV28 and TRBJ1-2; TRBD1 matches 9 bases. J lost 2 bases, V lost 6 bases, and 4 bases had no gene match. CDR1 MDHEN and CDR2 SYDVKM come from the germline V gene. The CDR3 totals 14 residues. CDR3 residues: CASRVQGANYGYTF. Here the CDR3 DNA reads TGTGCCAGCAGGGTACAGGGGGCAAACTATGGCTACACCTTC.

The chain uses TRBV7-2 and TRBJ1-6; D not certain. Germline values: CDR1 SGHTA, CDR2 FQGNSA. This CDR3 spans 16 amino acids. Trimming stripped 1 base from V and 7 bases from J, with 14 bases between. The CDR3 bases are TGTGCCAGCAGCTTAGTTCCCAGCCAGGAGAATTCACCCCTCCACTTT. This sequence encodes CASSLVPSQENSPLHF.

The CDR3 region is CAIAKQGEQYF. The CDR3 DNA reads TGTGCCATCGCCAAACAGGGGGAGCAGTACTTC. The chain links TRBV10-3 to TRBJ2-7; 7 bases are a match to TRBD1. The CDR3 contains 11 residues. V gave up 8 bases and J gave up 7 bases; unmatched junction bases: 5. Per germline, CDR1 ENHRY and CDR2 SYGVKD.

The chain is built from TRBV27 and TRBJ2-7, with D unresolved. Between the trimmed V and J ends, which lost 5 bases and 4 bases, there was a span of 9 bases. Looked up from germline, CDR1 is MNHEY and CDR2 is SMNVEV (reference sequence). This CDR3 contains 12 residues. The CDR3 spells CASSPLWYEQYF. The DNA of the CDR3 is TGTGCCAGCAGTCCCCTCTGGTACGAGCAGTACTTC.

This clone ranks as medium-sized (0.01 to 0.1%). The chain uses TRBV19 and TRBJ1-3; D is unresolved. CDR3 length equals 14 residues. Trimming cost V 3 bases and J 4 bases, with 10 bases left between them. The germline gives CDR1 LNHDA, CDR2 SQIVND (reference sequence). The CDR3 coding sequence is TGTGCCAGTAGTATGGGAGTGGTAGGAAACACCATATATTTT. Its translation is CASSMGVVGNTIYF.

The chain employs TRBV7-2 and TRBJ2-3; 7 nucleotides agree with TRBD2. J was trimmed by 3 bases and V by 7 bases; bases with no gene match: 13. Germline V gene sequence: CDR1 SGHTA, CDR2 FQGNSA. The CDR3 has 16 amino acids. CDR3 DNA sequence: TGTGCCAGCACCTCCGTGGGGACGGGAGGAACAGATACGCAGTATTTT. Translated: CASTSVGTGGTDTQYF.

As DNA, the CDR3 is TGTGCCTGGGCGACTAGTAGAGAGACCCAGTACTTC. Protein sequence: CAWATSRETQYF. The J gene is TRBJ2-5, the V gene TRBV30, with TRBD2 as a possible D gene (6 bases). Germline V lookup: CDR1 GTSNPN, CDR2 SVGIG (reference sequence). V lost 5 bases and J 4 bases, leaving 11 bases between the germline ends. This CDR3 contains 12 residues.

This clone came up a few times. The genes are TRBV6-1 and TRBJ1-5; D gene uncertain. Trimming left V 2 bases short and J 0 bases short, with 11 bases between. The germline V gene has CDR1 MNHNS and CDR2 SASEGT. The CDR3 sequence is 16 residues long. The CDR3 loop is CASSELAGYSNQPQHF. DNA of the CDR3: TGTGCCAGCAGTGAACTAGCAGGATATAGCAATCAGCCCCAGCATTTT.

Details on this clone: Other DNA sequences in the same sample also yield this CDR3. This rearrangement joins TRBV9 to TRBJ1-3; D is unclear. V lost 1 base to trimming and J lost 0 bases, with 5 bases between them. The CDR3 contains 14 residues. Germline values: CDR1 SGDLS, CDR2 YYNGEE. The CDR3 sequence: CASSVRDSGNTIYF. CDR3 nucleotide sequence: TGTGCCAGCAGCGTACGAGACTCTGGAAACACCATATATTTT.

The V call is TRBV2, the J call TRBJ1-4, with a tentative D call TRBD1 (5 bases). In germline, CDR1 is SNHLY, CDR2 FYNNEI. The V gene lost 5 bases and the J gene lost 11 bases, with 18 bases spanning the gap. The CDR3 covers 14 residues. In DNA form, the CDR3 reads TGTGCCAGCAGTAGCGGGACGGCGACGGGGAAACTGTTTTTT. This gives the protein CASSSGTATGKLFF.

The chain employs TRBV6-5 and TRBJ2-6; D call uncertain. Germline-derived CDR1 and CDR2 are MNHEY and SVGAGI. The V end lost 6 bases, the J end lost 0 bases, and 9 bases lay between the germline ends. The length of the CDR3 is 15 residues. Here the CDR3 DNA reads TGTGCCAGCAGCCCGATTAACTCTGGGGCCAACGTCCTGACTTTC. It translates to CASSPINSGANVLTF.

V usage is TRBV7-2 and J usage is TRBJ1-6; D is ambiguous. This CDR3 spans 15 amino acids. V was trimmed by 3 bases and J by 5 bases, leaving 11 bases between them. Looked up from germline, CDR1 is SGHTA and CDR2 is FQGNSA. The CDR3 region is CASSFGMGDNSPLHF. The CDR3 DNA is TGTGCCAGCAGCTTCGGGATGGGAGATAATTCACCCCTCCACTTT.

V usage is TRBV27 and J usage is TRBJ1-2; no clear D gene. V was cut by 2 bases and J by 1 base, with 11 bases left in between. CDR1 MNHEY and CDR2 SMNVEV come from the germline V gene (reference sequence). This CDR3 comprises 15 residues. The CDR3 region is CASSLQATVNYGYTF. CDR3 nucleotides: TGTGCCAGCAGTTTACAGGCTACGGTTAACTATGGCTACACCTTC.

The rearrangement joins TRBV13 to TRBJ2-7; D is ambiguous. Germline V gene lookup returns CDR1 PRHDT and CDR2 FYEKMQ (reference sequence). V lost 0 bases and J 0 bases, leaving 12 bases between the germline ends. The CDR3 loop spans 16 amino acids. The DNA of the CDR3 is TGTGCCAGCAGCTTAGGCGGTGACGGACGCTCCTACGAGCAGTACTTC. It specifies CASSLGGDGRSYEQYF. Full variable domain (remainder filled in from reference TRBV13 and TRBJ2-7): AAGVIQSPRHLIKEKRETATLKCYPIPRHDTVYWYQQGPGQDPQFLISFYEKMQSDKGSIPDRFSAQQFSDYHSELNMSSLELGDSALYFCASSLGGDGRSYEQYFGPGTRLTVT.

This clone has only a few counts. This chain links TRBV28 with TRBJ2-7; TRBD1 is a possible D gene (5 bases). Germline loops: CDR1 MDHEN, CDR2 SYDVKM. This CDR3 is 16 amino acids long. Deletions cut 1 base from V and 2 bases from J, with 15 bases between. The CDR3 nucleotides read TGTGCCAGCAGTTTATATAAGGGGAAGCTCACCTACGAGCAGTACTTC. Amino acid sequence: CASSLYKGKLTYEQYF.

CDR3 nucleotides: TGCGCCAGCAGTGAATTGACTAGCGGGAGCCACGAGCAGTACTTC. The encoded protein is CASSELTSGSHEQYF. The chain is built from TRBV10-1 and TRBJ2-7, with 12 bases aligning to TRBD2. V dropped 3 bases and J dropped 5; count of bases not matched to a gene: 5. CDR1 is WNHNN and CDR2 is SYGVQD in the germline V gene (reference sequence). The CDR3 length is 15 residues.